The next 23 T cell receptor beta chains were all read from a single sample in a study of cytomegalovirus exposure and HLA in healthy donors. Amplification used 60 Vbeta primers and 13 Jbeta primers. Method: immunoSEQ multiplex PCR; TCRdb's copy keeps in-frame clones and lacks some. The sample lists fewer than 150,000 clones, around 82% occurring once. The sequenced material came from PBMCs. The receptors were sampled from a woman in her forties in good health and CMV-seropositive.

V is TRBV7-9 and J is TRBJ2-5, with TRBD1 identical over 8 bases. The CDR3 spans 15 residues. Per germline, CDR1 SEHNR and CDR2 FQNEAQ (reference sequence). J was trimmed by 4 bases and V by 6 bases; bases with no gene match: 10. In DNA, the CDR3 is TGTGCCAGCAGGCCGGGACAGGTTGTAATAGAGACCCAGTACTTC. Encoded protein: CASRPGQVVIETQYF. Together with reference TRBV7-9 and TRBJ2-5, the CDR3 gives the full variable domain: DTGVSQNPRHKITKRGQNVTFRCDPISEHNRLYWYRQTLGQGPEFLTYFQNEAQLEKSRLLSDRFSAERPKGSFSTLEIQRTEQGDSAMYLCASRPGQVVIETQYFGPGTRLLVL.

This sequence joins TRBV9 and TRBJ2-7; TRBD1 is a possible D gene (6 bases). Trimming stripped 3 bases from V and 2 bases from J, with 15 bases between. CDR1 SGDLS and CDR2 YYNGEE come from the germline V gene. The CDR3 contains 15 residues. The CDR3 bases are TGTGCCAGCAGCGCCGGTGGGGGACACGCCTACGAGCAGTACTTC. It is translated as CASSAGGGHAYEQYF.

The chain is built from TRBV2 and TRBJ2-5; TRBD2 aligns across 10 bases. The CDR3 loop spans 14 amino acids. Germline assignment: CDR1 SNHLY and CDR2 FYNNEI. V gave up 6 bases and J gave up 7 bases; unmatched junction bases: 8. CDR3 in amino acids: CASRERGGAGTQYF. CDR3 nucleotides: TGTGCCAGCAGGGAGCGGGGGGGAGCAGGGACCCAGTACTTC.

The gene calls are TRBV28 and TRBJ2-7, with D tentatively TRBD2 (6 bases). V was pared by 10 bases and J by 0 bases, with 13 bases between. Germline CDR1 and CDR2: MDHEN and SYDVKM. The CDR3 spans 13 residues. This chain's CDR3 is CAILGRSSYEQYF. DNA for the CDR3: TGTGCCATCCTTGGGAGGTCCTCCTACGAGCAGTACTTC.

The CDR3 DNA sequence: TGTGCCAGCAGTTTCGCCGGGACAGCCAATTACAATGAGCAGTTCTTC. Protein product: CASSFAGTANYNEQFF. The V gene is TRBV28, the J gene TRBJ2-1; 7 nucleotides align to TRBD1. Germline V lookup: CDR1 MDHEN, CDR2 SYDVKM. The length of the CDR3 is 16 residues. V trimming: 3 bases; J trimming: 4 bases; junction bases outside the gene matches: 9. The variable domain in full, completed from reference TRBV28 and TRBJ2-1, reads DVKVTQSSRYLVKRTGEKVFLECVQDMDHENMFWYRQDPGLGLRLIYFSYDVKMKEKGDIPEGYSVSREKKERFSLILESASTNQTSMYLCASSFAGTANYNEQFFGPGTRLTVL.

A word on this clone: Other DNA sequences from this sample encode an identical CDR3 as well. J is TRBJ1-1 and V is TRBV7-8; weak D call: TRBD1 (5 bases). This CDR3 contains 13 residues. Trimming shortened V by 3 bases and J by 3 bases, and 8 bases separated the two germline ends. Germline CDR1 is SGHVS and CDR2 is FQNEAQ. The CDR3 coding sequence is TGTGCCAGCAGCTTGTGGGGGGACACTGAAGCTTTCTTT. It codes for CASSLWGDTEAFF.

The CDR3 loop is CASSLGQGKKLFF. CDR3 nucleotides: TGTGCCAGCAGCTTAGGGCAGGGGAAAAAACTGTTTTTT. The chain couples TRBV7-9 to TRBJ1-4; maybe TRBD1 (6 bases). This CDR3 has 13 residues. CDR1 is SEHNR, CDR2 FQNEAQ, per germline (reference sequence). Between the trimmed V and J ends, which lost 1 base and 9 bases, there was a span of 9 bases.

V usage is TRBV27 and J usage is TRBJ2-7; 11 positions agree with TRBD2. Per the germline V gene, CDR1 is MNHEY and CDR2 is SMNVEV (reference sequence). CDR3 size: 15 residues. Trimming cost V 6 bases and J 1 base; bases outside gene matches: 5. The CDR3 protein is CASRKGLAESYEQYF. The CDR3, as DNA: TGTGCCAGCAGAAAGGGACTAGCGGAATCCTACGAGCAGTACTTC.

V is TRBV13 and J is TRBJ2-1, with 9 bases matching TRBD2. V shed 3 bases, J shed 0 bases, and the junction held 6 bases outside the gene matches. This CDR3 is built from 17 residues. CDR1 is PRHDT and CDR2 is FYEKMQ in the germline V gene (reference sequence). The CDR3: CASSFGGRASSYNEQFF. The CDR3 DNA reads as TGTGCCAGCAGCTTTGGCGGGAGGGCCAGCTCCTACAATGAGCAGTTCTTC.

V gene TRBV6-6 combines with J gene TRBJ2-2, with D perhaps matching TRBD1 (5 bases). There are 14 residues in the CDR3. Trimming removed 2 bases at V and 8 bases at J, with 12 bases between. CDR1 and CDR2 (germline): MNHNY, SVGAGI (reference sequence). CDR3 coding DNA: TGTGCCAGCAGTTACGGGGCCAGAGGTGGGGAGCTGTTTTTT. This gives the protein CASSYGARGGELFF.

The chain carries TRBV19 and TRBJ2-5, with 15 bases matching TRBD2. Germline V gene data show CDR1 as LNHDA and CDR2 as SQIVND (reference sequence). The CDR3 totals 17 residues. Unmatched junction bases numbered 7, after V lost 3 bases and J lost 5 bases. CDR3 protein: CASSMGLAGGLGETQYF. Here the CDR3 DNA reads TGTGCCAGTAGTATGGGACTAGCGGGAGGCTTAGGGGAGACCCAGTACTTC.

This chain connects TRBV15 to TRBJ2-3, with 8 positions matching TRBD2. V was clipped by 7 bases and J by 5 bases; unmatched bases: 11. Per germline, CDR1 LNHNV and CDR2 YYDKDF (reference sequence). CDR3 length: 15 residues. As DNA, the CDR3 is TGTGCCACCAACGACCCGGGAGGGGTGGTAGATACGCAGTATTTT. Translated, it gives CATNDPGGVVDTQYF.

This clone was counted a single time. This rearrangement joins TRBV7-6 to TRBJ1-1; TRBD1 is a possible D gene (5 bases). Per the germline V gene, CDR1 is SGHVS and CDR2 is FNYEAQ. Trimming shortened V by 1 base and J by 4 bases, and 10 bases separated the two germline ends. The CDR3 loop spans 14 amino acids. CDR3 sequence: CASSLGREGTEAFF. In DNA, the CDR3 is TGTGCCAGCAGCTTAGGCAGGGAAGGCACTGAAGCTTTCTTT.

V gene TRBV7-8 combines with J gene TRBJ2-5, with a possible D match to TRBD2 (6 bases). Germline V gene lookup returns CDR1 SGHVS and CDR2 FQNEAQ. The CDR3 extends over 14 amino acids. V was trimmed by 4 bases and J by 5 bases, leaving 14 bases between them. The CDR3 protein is CASSSPEGPETQYF. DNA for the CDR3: TGTGCCAGCAGCTCCCCGGAGGGGCCCGAGACCCAGTACTTC.

The CDR3, as DNA: TGTGCCAGTAGAAGAGGGCTAGCGGGGATCACAGATACGCAGTATTTT. Its translation: CASRRGLAGITDTQYF. V gene TRBV19 combines with J gene TRBJ2-3; the match to TRBD2 covers 9 bases. This CDR3 has 16 residues. The V gene's germline CDR1 is LNHDA and CDR2 SQIVND (reference sequence). J gave up 2 bases and V 6 bases, and 9 bases lay outside the gene matches.

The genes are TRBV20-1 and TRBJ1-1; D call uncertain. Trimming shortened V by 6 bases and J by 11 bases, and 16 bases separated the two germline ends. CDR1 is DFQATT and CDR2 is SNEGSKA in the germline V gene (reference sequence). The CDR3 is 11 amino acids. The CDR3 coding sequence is TGCAGTGCACTAGGGTATATGGATGCTTTCTTT. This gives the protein CSALGYMDAFF.

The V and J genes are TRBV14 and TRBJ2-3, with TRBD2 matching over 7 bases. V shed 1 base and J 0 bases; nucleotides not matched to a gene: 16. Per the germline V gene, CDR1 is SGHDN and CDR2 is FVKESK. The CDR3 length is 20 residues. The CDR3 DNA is TGTGCCAGCAGCCAAGTTAACCTGCGCGGGAGCTCCCACAGCACAGATACGCAGTATTTT. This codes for CASSQVNLRGSSHSTDTQYF.

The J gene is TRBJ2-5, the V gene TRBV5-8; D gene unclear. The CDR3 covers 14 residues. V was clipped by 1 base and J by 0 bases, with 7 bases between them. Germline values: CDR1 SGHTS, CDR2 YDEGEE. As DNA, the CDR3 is TGTGCCAGCAGCTTGCGTCGGTACCAAGAGACCCAGTACTTC. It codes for CASSLRRYQETQYF.

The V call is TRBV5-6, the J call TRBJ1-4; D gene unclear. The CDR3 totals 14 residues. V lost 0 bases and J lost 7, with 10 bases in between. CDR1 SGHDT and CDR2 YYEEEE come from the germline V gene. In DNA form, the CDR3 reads TGTGCCAGCAGCTTGGCGTATAGAGGTGAAAAACTGTTTTTT. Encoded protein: CASSLAYRGEKLFF.

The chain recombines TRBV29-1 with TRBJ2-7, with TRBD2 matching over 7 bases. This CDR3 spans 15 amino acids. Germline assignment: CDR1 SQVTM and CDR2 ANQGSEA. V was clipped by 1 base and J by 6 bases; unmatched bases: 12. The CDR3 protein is CSVEGPAGSYSEQYF. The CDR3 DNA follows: TGCAGCGTTGAAGGCCCAGCGGGATCATATTCCGAGCAGTACTTC.

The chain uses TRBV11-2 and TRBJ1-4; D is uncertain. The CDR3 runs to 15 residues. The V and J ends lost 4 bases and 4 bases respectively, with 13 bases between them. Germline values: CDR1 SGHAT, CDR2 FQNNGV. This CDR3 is CASSSSAGINEKLFF. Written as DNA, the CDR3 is TGTGCCAGCAGCTCCTCGGCCGGGATTAATGAAAAACTGTTTTTT.

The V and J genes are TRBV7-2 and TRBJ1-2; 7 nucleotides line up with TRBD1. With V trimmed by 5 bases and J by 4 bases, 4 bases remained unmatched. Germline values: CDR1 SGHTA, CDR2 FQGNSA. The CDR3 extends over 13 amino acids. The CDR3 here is CASSPGTVYGYTF. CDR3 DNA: TGTGCCAGCAGCCCAGGGACAGTCTATGGCTACACCTTC.

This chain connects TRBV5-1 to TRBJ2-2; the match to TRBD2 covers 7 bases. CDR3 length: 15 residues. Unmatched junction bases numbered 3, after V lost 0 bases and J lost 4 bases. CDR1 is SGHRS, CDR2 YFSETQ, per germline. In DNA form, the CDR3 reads TGCGCCAGCAGCTTGGGAGGGACTACCACCGGGGAGCTGTTTTTT. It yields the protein CASSLGGTTTGELFF.